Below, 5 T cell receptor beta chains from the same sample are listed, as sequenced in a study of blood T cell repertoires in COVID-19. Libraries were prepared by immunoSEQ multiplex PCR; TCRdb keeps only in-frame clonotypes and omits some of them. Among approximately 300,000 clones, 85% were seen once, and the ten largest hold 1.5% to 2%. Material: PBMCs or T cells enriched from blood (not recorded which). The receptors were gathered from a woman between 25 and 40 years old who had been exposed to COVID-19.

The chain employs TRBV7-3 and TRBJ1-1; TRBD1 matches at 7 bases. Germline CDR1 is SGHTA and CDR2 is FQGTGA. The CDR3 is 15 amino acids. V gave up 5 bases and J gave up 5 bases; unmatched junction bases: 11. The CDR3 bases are TGTGCCAGCAGCATCACAGGGGAGAGTGGAACTGAAGCTTTCTTT. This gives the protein CASSITGESGTEAFF.

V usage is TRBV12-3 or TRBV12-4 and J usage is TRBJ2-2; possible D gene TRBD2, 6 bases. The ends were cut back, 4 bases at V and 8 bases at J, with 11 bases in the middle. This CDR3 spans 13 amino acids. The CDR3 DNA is TGTGCCAGCAGTTATGCGGGGCGGGGGGAGCTGTTTTTT. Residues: CASSYAGRGELFF.

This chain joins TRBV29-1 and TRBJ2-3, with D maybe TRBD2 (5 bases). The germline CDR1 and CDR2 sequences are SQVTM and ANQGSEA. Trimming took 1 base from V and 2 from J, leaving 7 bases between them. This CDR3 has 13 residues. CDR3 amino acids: CSVEGGDTDTQYF. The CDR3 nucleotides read TGCAGCGTTGAAGGGGGAGACACAGATACGCAGTATTTT.

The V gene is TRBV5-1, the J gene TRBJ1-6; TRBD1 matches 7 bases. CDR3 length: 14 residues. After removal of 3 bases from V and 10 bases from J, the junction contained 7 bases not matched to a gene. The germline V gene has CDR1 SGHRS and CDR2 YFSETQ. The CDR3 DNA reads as TGCGCCAGCAGCTCACAGGGGTACGGCTCACCCCTCCACTTT. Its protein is CASSSQGYGSPLHF.

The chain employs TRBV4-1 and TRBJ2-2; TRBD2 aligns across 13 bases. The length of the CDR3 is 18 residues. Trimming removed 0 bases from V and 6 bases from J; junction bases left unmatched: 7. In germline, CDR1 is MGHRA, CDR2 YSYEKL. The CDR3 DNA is TGCGCCAGCAGCCAAGATACTAGCGGGGGGGCATGGGCCGGGGAGCTGTTTTTT. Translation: CASSQDTSGGAWAGELFF.